This T cell receptor (beta chain) was retrieved from a study of identical twins. TCRdb ran MiXCR on the 5' RACE reads and lists one entry per CDR3 protein. The data hold approximately 220,000 distinct CDR3 sequences, with approximately 7.9% observed a single time. The germline V gene encodes CDR1 MNHEY and CDR2 SVGAGI. The CDR3 length is 17 residues. Trimming at V came to 4 bases and at J to 5 bases, leaving 12 bases not matched to a gene. This clonotype was counted ten times or more. This sample was also put to use in a study of yellow fever vaccine responses in identical twins.

Sequenced input: CD8+ T cells sorted from blood. This receptor was taken from a woman aged 18-29 years in good health. The chain is built from TRBV6-5 and TRBJ2-5, with TRBD2 matching 11 bases. The CDR3 region is CASSSMGLAATVETQYF. The DNA for the CDR3 is TGTGCCAGCAGTTCCATGGGACTAGCGGCTACCGTGGAGACCCAGTACTTC.